A selection of T cell receptor beta chains follows, all from one sample in a study of tumor and adjacent non-tumor tissue in lung cancer. TCRdb recomputed calls from the multiplex PCR reads with MiXCR, one row per CDR3 protein. The table includes under 150,000 distinct CDR3 sequences, approximately 66% detected once. Sequenced material: lung tumor tissue. The receptors derive from a man aged 55-75 years with small cell lung cancer. The CDR3 runs from the conserved cysteine through the conserved F or W. D genes are given only for firm matches. Clone size is given for some rows only: seen once, a few or many times, or a class if the clone is expanded.

abundance,d_gene,j_gene,v_gene,CDR3nt,CDR3aa
-,-,TRBJ1-4,TRBV2,TGTGCCAGCAGGGAGAGATCTAATGAAAAACTGTTTTTT,CASRERSNEKLFF
-,-,TRBJ2-6,TRBV30,TGTGCCTGGGCGGCAGGATCATTCTCTGGGGCCAACGTCCTGACTTTC,CAWAAGSFSGANVLTF
-,-,TRBJ1-2,TRBV24-1,TGTGCCACCAGTGTTTCATCCAACTATGGCTACACCTTC,CATSVSSNYGYTF
many,-,TRBJ2-1,TRBV29-1,TGCAGCGTTGCAAGAGTCTACAATGAGCAGTTCTTC,CSVARVYNEQFF
-,-,TRBJ2-3,TRBV11-2,TGTGCCAGCAGCTTAACGGGTGAATCAGATAGGCAGTATTTT,CASSLTGESDRQYF
-,TRBD1,TRBJ2-3,TRBV6-5,TGTGCCAGCAGTTACCTTGGACAGGACACAGATACGCAGTATTTT,CASSYLGQDTDTQYF
few,TRBD2,TRBJ2-3,TRBV5-1,TGCGCCAGCAGCAGCGGACTAGCGGGAGGGACCACAGATACGCAGTATTTT,CASSSGLAGGTTDTQYF
-,-,TRBJ2-1,TRBV5-1,TGCGCCGGCAGCTTGGTACCCAGCGCCGACAATGAGCAGTTCTTC,CAGSLVPSADNEQFF
few,-,TRBJ2-3,TRBV20-1,TGCAGTGCTAGAGTGGTTAGCGGCACAGATACGCAGTATTTT,CSARVVSGTDTQYF
-,-,TRBJ2-1,TRBV24-1,TGTGCCACCAGTGATTATAGACTGAGGGGAAAGGAGCAGTTCTTC,CATSDYRLRGKEQFF
few,-,TRBJ1-2,TRBV6-1,TGTGCCAGCAGTCGTCCACTTACAGGGTACTATGGCTACACCTTC,CASSRPLTGYYGYTF
-,TRBD2,TRBJ2-1,TRBV20-1,TGCAGTACTCGCGGGAGTAATGGTGAGCAGTTCTTC,CSTRGSNGEQFF
-,-,TRBJ2-7,TRBV7-3,TGTGCCAGCAGCTTAAAGGATAGCCACTACGAGCAGTACTTC,CASSLKDSHYEQYF
-,-,TRBJ2-1,TRBV11-3,TGTGCCAGCAGTTCGGGAGAGGACAATGAGCAGTTCTTC,CASSSGEDNEQFF
many,-,TRBJ2-3,TRBV20-1,TGCAGTGCCCTACCCTGGGGCACAGATACGCAGTATTTT,CSALPWGTDTQYF
-,TRBD2,TRBJ2-7,TRBV6-6,TGTGCCTGCTCTAGCGGGAGTTTCTACAAGCAGTACTTC,CACSSGSFYKQYF
few,TRBD2,TRBJ2-3,TRBV10-3,TGTGCCATCAGTTCGGGGGGGAACCGCCCAGATACGCAGTATTTT,CAISSGGNRPDTQYF
many,-,TRBJ2-7,TRBV28,TGTGCCAGTTTGGACAAAAACTCCTACGAGCAGTACTTC,CASLDKNSYEQYF
many,-,TRBJ2-7,TRBV4-2,TGTGCCAGCAGCCAAGATTTTCCGGGGACCTGGGACGAGCAGTACTTC,CASSQDFPGTWDEQYF
-,TRBD2,TRBJ2-3,TRBV11-2,TGTGCTAGCAGCTTTCCTAGCGGTATGGGTGGAGTTACGCAGTATTTT,CASSFPSGMGGVTQYF
few,-,TRBJ2-1,TRBV7-3,TGTGTCAGCACCCCGGATCGAAGTTCTGGTGAGCAGTTCTTC,CVSTPDRSSGEQFF
-,-,TRBJ2-3,TRBV11-2,TGTGCCAGCAGCCATAGCCTCGCAGATACGCAATATTTT,CASSHSLADTQYF
-,-,TRBJ1-6,TRBV11-2,TGTGCCAGCAGCTTAGGGGGTAGTTCACCCCTCCACTTT,CASSLGGSSPLHF
-,-,TRBJ1-6,TRBV6-1,TGTGCCACCGAGGGACGGGGGGCTATTAAGTCCTATAATTCACCCCTCCACTTT,CATEGRGAIKSYNSPLHF
-,-,TRBJ2-1,TRBV12-3/TRBV12-4,TGTGCCACCAGTTTAAAATTTATAAGCTGGAGCAATGAGCAGTTCTTC,CATSLKFISWSNEQFF
many,-,TRBJ1-1,TRBV6-5,TGTGCCAGCAGTCCCTTAGGCAGGGGTGACACTGAAGCTTTCTTT,CASSPLGRGDTEAFF
many,-,TRBJ1-1,TRBV7-9,TGTGCCACCTTTGCGGGCCAAAACACTGAAGCTTTCTTT,CATFAGQNTEAFF
once,-,TRBJ2-6,TRBV6-1,TGTGCCAGCAGTGATTTGGGATTTGAGGCCAACGTCCTGACTTTC,CASSDLGFEANVLTF
-,TRBD1,TRBJ1-1,TRBV20-1,TGCAGTGCTAGTGTCACAGGGGTGAACACTGAAGCTTTCTTT,CSASVTGVNTEAFF
few,-,TRBJ1-1,TRBV20-1,TGCAGTGCTAGAAGGGGGGAGGGTTTCACTGAAGCTTTCTTT,CSARRGEGFTEAFF
many,-,TRBJ2-1,TRBV29-1,TGCAGCGTGTCCCGGAACAGGGCTAGAAATGAGCAGTTCTTC,CSVSRNRARNEQFF
once,TRBD2,TRBJ2-1,TRBV11-2,TGTGCCAGCAGCCTCCATCTAGCGGCTGAGCAGTTCTTC,CASSLHLAAEQFF
few,-,TRBJ2-7,TRBV7-8,TGTGCCAGCAGCGGGTTAAGCGAGCAGTACTTC,CASSGLSEQYF
-,-,TRBJ1-1,TRBV13,TGTGCCAGCAGCTTCGGAGGGGGTAGGGGCACTGAAGCTTTCTTT,CASSFGGGRGTEAFF
-,-,TRBJ1-4,TRBV12-3/TRBV12-4,TGTGCCGGCGCTGTTAGAGTTGGAGAAAAACTGTTTTTT,CAGAVRVGEKLFF
few,-,TRBJ1-2,TRBV4-1,TGCGCCAGCAGCCAGACGATTCGTATGCGAACTGGCTACACCTTC,CASSQTIRMRTGYTF
many,TRBD2,TRBJ2-3,TRBV7-8,TGTGCCAGCAGCTTCCTAGCGGGAGGCACAGATACGCAGTATTTT,CASSFLAGGTDTQYF
many,-,TRBJ2-7,TRBV12-3/TRBV12-4,TGTGCCAGCAGTTTTAGGCAGGCAGGGTCTCTCTACGAGCAGTACTTC,CASSFRQAGSLYEQYF
-,-,TRBJ2-5,TRBV7-9,TGTGCCAGCAGCTTCTTCGGGTCAACGGAGACCCAGTACTTC,CASSFFGSTETQYF
-,-,TRBJ1-1,TRBV6-5,TGTGCCAGCATGCTACACGGCATGAACACTGAAGCTTTCTTT,CASMLHGMNTEAFF